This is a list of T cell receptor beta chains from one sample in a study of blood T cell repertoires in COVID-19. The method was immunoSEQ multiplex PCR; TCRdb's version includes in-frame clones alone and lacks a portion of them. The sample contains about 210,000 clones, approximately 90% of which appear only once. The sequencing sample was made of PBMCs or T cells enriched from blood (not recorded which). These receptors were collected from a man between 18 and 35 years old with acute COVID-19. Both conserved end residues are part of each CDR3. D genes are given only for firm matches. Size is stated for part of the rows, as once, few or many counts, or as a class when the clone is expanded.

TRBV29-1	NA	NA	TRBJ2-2	TGCAGCGTTTCGTGGAGGCCTCACACCGGGGAGCTGTTTTTT	CSVSWRPHTGELFF
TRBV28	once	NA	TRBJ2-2	TGTGCCAGCAGTTTATCCCCCAAGGGGCGCACCGGGGAGCTGTTTTTT	CASSLSPKGRTGELFF
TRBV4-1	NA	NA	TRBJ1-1	TGCGCCAGCAGCCAAGAAAGTGAGGGAGATGAAGCTTTCTTT	CASSQESEGDEAFF
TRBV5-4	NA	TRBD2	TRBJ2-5	TGTGCCAGCAGTCTAGGGGAGGGATCTAGAAAGACCCAGTACTTC	CASSLGEGSRKTQYF
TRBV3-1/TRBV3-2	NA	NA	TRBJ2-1	TGTGCCAGCAGCCAAGACTTCTACAATGAGCAGTTCTTC	CASSQDFYNEQFF
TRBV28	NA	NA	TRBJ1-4	TGTGCCAGCAGTACCTTGAGGACAGAGGGAAAACTGTTTTTT	CASSTLRTEGKLFF
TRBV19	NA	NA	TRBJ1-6	TGTGCCAGTAGTATAGATAGTGGTGACTATTCACCCCTCCACTTT	CASSIDSGDYSPLHF
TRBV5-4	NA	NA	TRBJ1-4	TGTGCCAGCAGCCTTGAGGACAGACCTAATGAAAAACTGTTTTTT	CASSLEDRPNEKLFF
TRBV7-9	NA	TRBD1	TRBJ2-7	TGTGCCAGCAGCAACCCGGACAGGGTTGGGGACGAGCAGTACTTC	CASSNPDRVGDEQYF
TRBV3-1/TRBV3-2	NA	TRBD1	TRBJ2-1	TGTGCCAGCAGCGCCGGGACAGGGTGGTTTAATGAGCAGTTCTTC	CASSAGTGWFNEQFF
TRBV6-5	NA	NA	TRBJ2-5	TGTGCCAGCAGTTCCCAAATTGAGGAGACCCAGTACTTC	CASSSQIEETQYF
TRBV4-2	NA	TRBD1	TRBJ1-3	TGTGCCAGCAGCCCTCAACTCGACAGGGGGATTGGAAACACCATATATTTT	CASSPQLDRGIGNTIYF
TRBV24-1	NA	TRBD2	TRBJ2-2	TGTGCCACCAGTGACCTAGCGGGAGGGACCGGGGAGCTGTTTTTT	CATSDLAGGTGELFF
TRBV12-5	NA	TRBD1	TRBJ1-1	TGTGCTAGTGCTCCGACAGGGGGAAGAACTGAAGCTTTCTTT	CASAPTGGRTEAFF
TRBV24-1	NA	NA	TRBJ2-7	TGTGCCAGCGGGGCTTCAGGGTCAAACGAGCAGTACTTC	CASGASGSNEQYF
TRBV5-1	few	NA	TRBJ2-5	TGCGCCAGCAAGGCGGCTGCCACCCAAGAGACCCAGTACTTC	CASKAAATQETQYF
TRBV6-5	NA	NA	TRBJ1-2	TGTGCCAGCAGTTACGAAGGTCGGGGGTCGGTTGGCTACACCTTC	CASSYEGRGSVGYTF
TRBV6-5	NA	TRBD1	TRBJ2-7	TGTGCCAGCAGTTCCGGGACAGGGGTTATTTACGAGCAGTACTTC	CASSSGTGVIYEQYF
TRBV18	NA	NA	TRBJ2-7	TGTGCCAGCTCACCACGAGGTTACGAGCAGTACTTC	CASSPRGYEQYF
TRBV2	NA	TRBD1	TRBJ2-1	TGTGCCAGCAGTCGGACTTATGACAGGGCGGATGAGCAGTTCTTC	CASSRTYDRADEQFF
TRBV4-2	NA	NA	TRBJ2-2	TGTGCCAGCAGCCAAGGGGGGGGACAGGTTCAAGGAGGTGACACCGGGGAGCTGTTTTTT	CASSQGGGQVQGGDTGELFF
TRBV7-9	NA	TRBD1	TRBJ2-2	TGTGCCAGCAGCTCCTACCTTACAGGGGGCGTGAACACCGGGGAGCTGTTTTTT	CASSSYLTGGVNTGELFF
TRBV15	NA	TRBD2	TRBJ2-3	TGTGCCACCAGCAGTGAGTCCCGGACTAGCGGGACAGATACGCAGTATTTT	CATSSESRTSGTDTQYF
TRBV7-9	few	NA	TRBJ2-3	TGTGCCAGCAGCTTAGGCGGTAGCGGATTCACAGATACGCAGTATTTT	CASSLGGSGFTDTQYF
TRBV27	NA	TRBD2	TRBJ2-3	TGTGCCAGCGGCGCTAGCGGGAGACCTCAAAGAGGTACAGATACGCAGTATTTT	CASGASGRPQRGTDTQYF
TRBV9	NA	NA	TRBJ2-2	TGTGCCAGCAGCCCCTCGTGGAGCACCGGGGAGCTGTTTTTT	CASSPSWSTGELFF
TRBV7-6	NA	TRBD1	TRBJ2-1	TGTGCCAGCAGCTTAGGGGACAGGGGGGTTTATGAGCAGTTCTTC	CASSLGDRGVYEQFF
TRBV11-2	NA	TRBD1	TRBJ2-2	TGTGCCAGCAGCTTAGGGACAGGGGTTAAAATAGAAATTCGGGAGCTGTTTTTT	CASSLGTGVKIEIRELFF
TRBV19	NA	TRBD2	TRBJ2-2	TGTGCCAGTAGTATACGGACTAGCGGCCTCACCGGGGAGCTGTTTTTT	CASSIRTSGLTGELFF
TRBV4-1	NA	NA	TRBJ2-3	TGCGCCAGCAGCCATTCTCCTAGCGAAAGCACAGATACGCAGTATTTT	CASSHSPSESTDTQYF
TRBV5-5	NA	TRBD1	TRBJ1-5	TGTGCCAGCAGCCTGGGGACAGATCAGCCCCAGCATTTT	CASSLGTDQPQHF
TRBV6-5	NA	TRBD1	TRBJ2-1	TGTGCCAGCACCGCCGGGACAGGGTCGTTGGATGAGCAGTTCTTC	CASTAGTGSLDEQFF
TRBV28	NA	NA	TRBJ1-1	TGTGCCAGCAGTTTAAGTCGGGGGAACACTGAAGCTTTCTTT	CASSLSRGNTEAFF
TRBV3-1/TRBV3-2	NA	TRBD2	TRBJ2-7	TGTGCCAGCAGCCAAACCGCGGGAGTAATCCCCTACGAGCAGTACTTC	CASSQTAGVIPYEQYF
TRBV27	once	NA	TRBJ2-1	TGTGCCAGCAGGAGAGGGGTACGGAGGGATGAGCAGTTCTTC	CASRRGVRRDEQFF
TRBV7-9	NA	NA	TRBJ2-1	TGTGCCAGCAGCCTAGGGCCAGATGAGCAGTTCTTC	CASSLGPDEQFF
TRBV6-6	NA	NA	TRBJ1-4	TGTGCCAGCAGAGATACAGGAGTTGGTGAAAAACTGTTTTTT	CASRDTGVGEKLFF
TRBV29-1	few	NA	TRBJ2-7	TGCAGCGTCCAAGACAACTCCTACGAGCAGTACTTC	CSVQDNSYEQYF
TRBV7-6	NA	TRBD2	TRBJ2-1	TGTGCCAGCAGCTTAGTTAATCCGGGACTAGCGGGAGACAATGAGCAGTTCTTC	CASSLVNPGLAGDNEQFF
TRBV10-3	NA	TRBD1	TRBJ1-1	TGTGCCATCAAAGCCGGGACAGTGAACACTGAAGCTTTCTTT	CAIKAGTVNTEAFF
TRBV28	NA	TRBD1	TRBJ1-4	TGTGCCAGCAGTTTATCGAGACAGGGGGCAGCTAATGAAAAACTGTTTTTT	CASSLSRQGAANEKLFF
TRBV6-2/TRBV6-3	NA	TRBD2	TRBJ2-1	TGTGCCAGCAGTTACGGCCAACTAGCGGGAGGGCACAATGAGCAGTTCTTC	CASSYGQLAGGHNEQFF
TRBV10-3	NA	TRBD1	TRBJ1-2	TGTGCCATCAGTGGGATTGTGGCGGGACAGAACTATGGCTACACCTTC	CAISGIVAGQNYGYTF
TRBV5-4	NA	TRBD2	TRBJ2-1	TGTGCCAGCAGCCAAGGACTAGCGGGAGTCTACAATGAGCAGTTCTTC	CASSQGLAGVYNEQFF
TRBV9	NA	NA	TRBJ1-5	TGTGCCAGCAGCGTAGGCGCGGAAAATCAGCCCCAGCATTTT	CASSVGAENQPQHF